The T cell receptor (beta chain) described here comes from a study of monozygotic twins with inflammatory bowel disease. General observations from the study: IBD-affected twins scored below their healthy co-twins in TCRbeta diversity (inverse Simpson).

As to this clonotype: The antigen remains unidentified.

Every single donor had an approximately 2.5 ml blood sample drawn. For every sample, eight separate reactions were used to make cDNA. TCRdb re-called the 5' RACE reads, yielding one record per CDR3 amino acid sequence without DNA. The specimen's table records around 140,000 distinct CDR3 sequences. Sequencing was performed on blood. The sequence was obtained from a human donor with ulcerative colitis or Crohn's disease, or a healthy co-twin of an affected twin (not recorded which).

CDR3 sequence: CSASLVFGRGGYQPQHF. This chain uses TRBV20-1 with TRBJ1-5; TCRdb selects TRBD1, and the lack of DNA leaves this call unchecked. The CDR3 covers 17 residues. The germline CDR1 and CDR2 sequences are DFQATT and SNEGSKA (reference sequence).